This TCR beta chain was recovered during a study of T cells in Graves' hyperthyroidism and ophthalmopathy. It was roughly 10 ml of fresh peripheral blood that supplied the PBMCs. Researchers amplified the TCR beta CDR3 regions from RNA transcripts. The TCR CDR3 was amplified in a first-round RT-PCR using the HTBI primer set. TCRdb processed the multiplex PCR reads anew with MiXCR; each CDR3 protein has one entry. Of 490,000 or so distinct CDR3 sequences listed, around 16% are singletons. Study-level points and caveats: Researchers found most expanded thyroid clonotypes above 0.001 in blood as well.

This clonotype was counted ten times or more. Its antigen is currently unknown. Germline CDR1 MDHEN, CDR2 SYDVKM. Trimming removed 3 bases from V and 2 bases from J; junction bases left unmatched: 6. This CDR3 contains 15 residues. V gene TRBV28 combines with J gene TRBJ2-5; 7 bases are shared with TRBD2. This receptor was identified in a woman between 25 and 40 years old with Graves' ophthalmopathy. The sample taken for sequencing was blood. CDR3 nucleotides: TGTGCCAGCAGTTTTCTCCAGGGAGGGCAAGAGACCCAGTACTTC. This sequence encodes CASSFLQGGQETQYF. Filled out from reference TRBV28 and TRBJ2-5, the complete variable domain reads DVKVTQSSRYLVKRTGEKVFLECVQDMDHENMFWYRQDPGLGLRLIYFSYDVKMKEKGDIPEGYSVSREKKERFSLILESASTNQTSMYLCASSFLQGGQETQYFGPGTRLLVL.